This T cell receptor (beta chain) was captured by sequencing in a study of blood T cell repertoires in COVID-19. J lost 11 bases, V lost 4 bases, and 6 bases had no gene match. Germline values: CDR1 SGHRS, CDR2 YFSETQ. The CDR3 has 12 amino acids. Per the original methods: Reference gene primer amplification in the assay estimated nucleated cell counts. TCRdb keeps only in-frame clones here, not all; method: immunoSEQ multiplex PCR. V, J and clone size are taken as reported in that table, and D and trimming were inferred from the DNA itself. The profile shows about 240,000 clones, around 86% of them singletons.

The TCR sequence derives from a woman between 25 and 40 years old who had recovered from COVID-19. The V and J genes are TRBV5-1 and TRBJ2-3; 8 bases map to TRBD1. Specimen: peripheral blood. DNA of the CDR3: TGCGCCAGCAGCGAGGACAGGGTGAGGCAGTATTTT. It specifies CASSEDRVRQYF.